The 29 T cell receptor beta chains presented below share a single source sample, sequenced in a study of blood T cell repertoires in COVID-19. Profiled with immunoSEQ multiplex PCR; TCRdb holds only in-frame clones, not every one. The data show roughly 320,000 clones, with approximately 91% seen just once and almost 4% held by the top ten. The specimen was PBMCs or T cells enriched from blood (not recorded which). All receptors derive from a woman aged 25 to 39 who had been exposed to COVID-19.

The genes are TRBV18 and TRBJ1-2; D remains ambiguous. V was shortened by 2 bases and J by 3 bases, with 10 bases between the two germline ends. This CDR3 has 14 amino acids. The germline V gene has CDR1 KGHSH and CDR2 LQKENI. The CDR3 nucleotides read TGTGCCAGCTCACCATCAGGTTTGGACTATGGCTACACCTTC. This translates into CASSPSGLDYGYTF. The full variable domain, rest sourced from reference TRBV18 and TRBJ1-2, is NAGVMQNPRHLVRRRGQEARLRCSPMKGHSHVYWYRQLPEEGLKFMVYLQKENIIDESGMPKERFSAEFPKEGPSILRIQQVVRGDSAAYFCASSPSGLDYGYTFGSGTRLTVV.

This chain's CDR3 is CASSARDRETQYF. The CDR3 coding sequence is TGTGCCAGCAGCGCCCGGGACAGGGAGACCCAGTACTTC. The rearrangement links TRBV11-3 to TRBJ2-5, with TRBD1 identical over 8 bases. V shed 5 bases, J shed 5 bases, and the junction held 4 bases outside the gene matches. This CDR3 has 13 amino acids. Looked up from germline, CDR1 is SGHNT and CDR2 is YENEEA.

The chain is built from TRBV5-1 and TRBJ2-5, with D possibly being TRBD2 (5 bases). The V end was cut by 4 bases, the J end by 1 base, with 14 bases between. Per the germline V gene, CDR1 is SGHRS and CDR2 is YFSETQ. This CDR3 contains 15 residues. The CDR3 bases are TGCGCCAGCAGCCAGAGGGCTCAACTCCAAGAGACCCAGTACTTC. Translating it yields CASSQRAQLQETQYF. Full variable domain (rest looked up from reference TRBV5-1 and TRBJ2-5): KAGVTQTPRYLIKTRGQQVTLSCSPISGHRSVSWYQQTPGQGLQFLFEYFSETQRNKGNFPGRFSGRQFSNSRSEMNVSTLELGDSALYLCASSQRAQLQETQYFGPGTRLLVL.

V usage is TRBV2 and J usage is TRBJ2-7, with TRBD2 matching over 9 bases. CDR1 and CDR2 (germline): SNHLY, FYNNEI. Losses at the gene ends were 6 bases for V and 2 bases for J; bases not matched to a gene: 14. The CDR3 loop spans 17 amino acids. The CDR3 bases are TGTGCCAGCAGGGGCGGGACTAGCAGAGGCACAACCTACGAGCAGTACTTC. Encoded protein: CASRGGTSRGTTYEQYF.

The chain links TRBV4-3 to TRBJ1-1, with a weak D call TRBD1 (5 bases). Trimming removed 4 bases at V and 4 bases at J, with 10 bases between. This CDR3 has 13 residues. CDR1 is LGHNA, CDR2 YSLEER, per germline. The chain's CDR3 is CASSPDRVTEAFF. The CDR3 nucleotides are TGCGCCAGCAGCCCTGACAGAGTCACTGAAGCTTTCTTT.

The rearrangement links TRBV2 to TRBJ2-7; D ambiguous. This CDR3 spans 17 amino acids. Trimming took 2 bases from V and 2 from J, leaving 19 bases between them. CDR1 and CDR2 from the germline V gene are SNHLY and FYNNEI. The CDR3 DNA reads as TGTGCCAGCAGTGAACTTGTGAATCGACTTACAACCTACGAGCAGTACTTC. Protein: CASSELVNRLTTYEQYF.

The chain carries TRBV13 and TRBJ2-5; no firm D call. The CDR3 sequence is 12 residues long. Germline V gene sequence: CDR1 PRHDT, CDR2 FYEKMQ (reference sequence). The germline V and J ends were trimmed by 3 bases and 5 bases, with 7 bases remaining between them. The CDR3 region is CASSFVRETQYF. The CDR3 region has the DNA TGTGCCAGCAGCTTCGTACGGGAGACCCAGTACTTC.

This clone was counted between two and nine times. The genes are TRBV11-2 and TRBJ2-7; tentative D call: TRBD1 (5 bases). V was cut by 1 base and J by 5 bases, with 9 bases left in between. Germline CDR1 and CDR2: SGHAT and FQNNGV. CDR3 size: 13 residues. This CDR3 is CASSLVPGNEQYF. CDR3 in DNA: TGTGCCAGCAGCTTAGTCCCAGGGAACGAGCAGTACTTC. The full variable domain, in which reference TRBV11-2 and TRBJ2-7 provide the parts outside the CDR3, is EAGVAQSPRYKIIEKRQSVAFWCNPISGHATLYWYQQILGQGPKLLIQFQNNGVVDDSQLPKDRFSAERLKGVDSTLKIQPAKLEDSAVYLCASSLVPGNEQYFGPGTRLTVT.

V gene TRBV19 combines with J gene TRBJ2-5, with a weak D call TRBD1 (5 bases). V dropped 4 bases and J dropped 5 bases, with 20 bases sitting between them. The CDR3 spans 16 residues. Germline values: CDR1 LNHDA, CDR2 SQIVND (reference sequence). The CDR3 bases are TGTGCCAGTAGTACCCAATGGGCAGGGCTCGGGGAGACCCAGTACTTC. Its protein is CASSTQWAGLGETQYF.

The CDR3 nucleotides are TGCAGCGTCCCCCGTGGACTAGCGGGGGGGCCGCTGGAGACCCAGTACTTC. Translating it yields CSVPRGLAGGPLETQYF. The chain recombines TRBV29-1 with TRBJ2-5; 15 bases are a match to TRBD2. CDR1 is SQVTM and CDR2 is ANQGSEA in the germline V gene. The CDR3 totals 17 residues. Trimming at V came to 6 bases and at J to 5 bases, leaving 13 bases not matched to a gene.

J is TRBJ2-1 and V is TRBV27, with 11 bases matching TRBD2. J was trimmed by 4 bases and V by 2 bases; bases with no gene match: 4. From germline, CDR1 is MNHEY and CDR2 SMNVEV (reference sequence). The CDR3 has 16 residues. The chain's CDR3 is CASSLLLAGGYNEQFF. CDR3 DNA sequence: TGTGCCAGCAGTTTACTCCTAGCGGGGGGTTACAATGAGCAGTTCTTC.

This chain links TRBV3-1 (or the pseudogene TRBV3-2) with TRBJ1-6, with 7 bases aligning to TRBD1. Germline-derived CDR1 and CDR2 are LGHDT and YNNKEL (reference sequence). This CDR3 comprises 14 residues. The J segment lost 9 bases and the V segment lost 5 bases, leaving 7 bases of the junction unmatched. CDR3 sequence: CASSNTGVSSPLHF. CDR3 DNA: TGTGCCAGCAGCAACACAGGGGTTAGTTCACCCCTCCACTTT.

The chain is built from TRBV7-9 and TRBJ1-1; 9 bases are a match to TRBD1. This CDR3 has 15 amino acids. J lost 4 bases, V lost 5 bases, and 8 bases had no gene match. Germline assignment: CDR1 SEHNR and CDR2 FQNEAQ (reference sequence). The CDR3 protein is CASSPQGQGSTEAFF. The CDR3 DNA sequence: TGTGCCAGCAGCCCCCAGGGACAGGGAAGCACTGAAGCTTTCTTT.

The chain uses TRBV5-1 and TRBJ2-3, with a possible D match to TRBD1 (6 bases). The CDR3 is 15 residues long. Per the germline V gene, CDR1 is SGHRS and CDR2 is YFSETQ. Trimming took off 4 bases at V and 6 bases at J, with 18 bases between the two ends. Written as DNA, the CDR3 is TGCGCCAGCAGCCCCAGCGAATACAGGGCCGATACGCAGTATTTT. This gives the protein CASSPSEYRADTQYF.

A single count supports this clone. J is TRBJ1-2 and V is TRBV6-6, with D tentatively TRBD1 (5 bases). Germline assignment: CDR1 MNHNY and CDR2 SVGAGI (reference sequence). This CDR3 comprises 15 residues. Trimming removed 6 bases from V and 4 bases from J, with 18 bases in between. As DNA, the CDR3 is TGTGCCAGCAGCTGGAGTGGGGGGGAAGGCTATGGCTACACCTTC. Protein: CASSWSGGEGYGYTF.

This chain uses TRBV3-1 (or the pseudogene TRBV3-2) with TRBJ1-2; D not certain. Germline lookup yields CDR1 LGHDT and CDR2 YNNKEL (reference sequence). The V and J ends lost 0 bases and 8 bases respectively, with 7 bases between them. The CDR3 has 12 residues. CDR3: CASSQDLVGYTF. The CDR3 DNA is TGTGCCAGCAGCCAAGATCTAGTAGGCTACACCTTC.

The chain carries TRBV11-2 and TRBJ1-2, with D perhaps TRBD1 (6 bases). The germline V and J ends were trimmed by 1 base and 3 bases, with 12 bases remaining between them. Germline CDR1 and CDR2: SGHAT and FQNNGV. The length of the CDR3 is 15 residues. CDR3 bases: TGTGCCAGCAGCTTAGGCACGGGGGGCGACTATGGCTACACCTTC. Residues: CASSLGTGGDYGYTF.

The chain's CDR3 is CASRKQGARDEQYF. The CDR3 coding sequence is TGTGCCAGCAGAAAACAGGGGGCGCGGGACGAGCAGTACTTC. The chain is built from TRBV13 and TRBJ2-7, with 9 nucleotides matching TRBD1. V lost 6 bases, J lost 5 bases, and 8 bases stayed unmatched. CDR1 is PRHDT, CDR2 FYEKMQ, per germline (reference sequence). The CDR3 contains 14 residues.

The chain links TRBV2 to TRBJ2-3, with D maybe TRBD2 (7 bases). V dropped 3 bases and J dropped 4 bases, with 17 bases sitting between them. Germline CDR1 SNHLY, CDR2 FYNNEI. This CDR3 spans 16 amino acids. CDR3 residues: CASSERVGGGPDTQYF. The CDR3 DNA reads TGTGCCAGCAGTGAGAGAGTGGGAGGGGGGCCAGATACGCAGTATTTT.

The chain combines TRBV5-1 with TRBJ1-4; D may be TRBD1 (6 bases). The CDR3 has 14 residues. Per the germline V gene, CDR1 is SGHRS and CDR2 is YFSETQ. V shed 2 bases and J shed 5 bases, with 10 bases lying between them. The chain's CDR3 is CASSFGTRNEKLFF. The CDR3 DNA follows: TGCGCCAGCAGCTTCGGGACAAGAAATGAAAAACTGTTTTTT.

The rearrangement joins TRBV19 to TRBJ2-6, with 8 nucleotides matching TRBD2. The germline V gene encodes CDR1 LNHDA and CDR2 SQIVND (reference sequence). The CDR3 loop spans 16 amino acids. Trimming removed 8 bases from V and 0 bases from J; junction bases left unmatched: 6. The CDR3 DNA sequence: TGTGCCAGTCGGGGGGGATCCCCCTCTGGGGCCAACGTCCTGACTTTC. Translation: CASRGGSPSGANVLTF.

The V call is TRBV27, the J call TRBJ1-2, with 7 bases identical to TRBD1. There are 15 residues in the CDR3. With V trimmed by 2 bases and J by 4 bases, 7 bases remained unmatched. From germline, CDR1 is MNHEY and CDR2 SMNVEV (reference sequence). CDR3 sequence reads: CASSLKSGGGYGYTF. The CDR3 DNA reads as TGTGCCAGCAGTTTAAAATCAGGGGGTGGCTATGGCTACACCTTC.

The chain couples TRBV6-5 to TRBJ1-1; 9 bases are shared with TRBD1. In germline, CDR1 is MNHEY, CDR2 SVGAGI. There are 13 residues in the CDR3. The V gene end was trimmed by 2 bases and the J gene end by 11 bases; junction bases not matched to a gene: 6. CDR3 bases: TGTGCCAGCAGTTACAGAGACAGGGGGTGGGCTTTCTTT. This gives the protein CASSYRDRGWAFF.

The chain's CDR3 is CASSFLAADTQYF. The CDR3 DNA sequence: TGTGCCAGCAGCTTTTTGGCCGCAGATACGCAGTATTTT. The chain links TRBV7-9 to TRBJ2-3, with no clear D. V was trimmed by 3 bases and J by 4 bases, leaving 8 bases between them. Germline V gene sequence: CDR1 SEHNR, CDR2 FQNEAQ (reference sequence). This CDR3 region has 13 residues.

The chain employs TRBV18 and TRBJ1-5, with D possibly TRBD1 on 5 matching bases. The V end was cut by 5 bases, the J end by 4 bases, with 12 bases between. The CDR3 runs to 14 residues. Germline V CDR1 and CDR2: KGHSH, LQKENI. The CDR3 DNA is TGTGCCAGCTCAGACGACAGAGGTAATCAGCCCCAGCATTTT. This encodes CASSDDRGNQPQHF.

The chain couples TRBV6-2 or TRBV6-3 to TRBJ1-2; D is uncertain. Germline values: CDR1 MNHEY, CDR2 SVGEGT. CDR3 length equals 14 residues. V gave up 4 bases and J gave up 1 base, with 10 bases separating them. The CDR3 loop reads CASSWRTHNYGYTF. DNA of the CDR3: TGTGCCAGCAGTTGGAGAACACATAACTATGGCTACACCTTC.

The rearrangement uses TRBV5-6 and TRBJ2-7, with 10 bases matching TRBD2. This CDR3 has 19 amino acids. Germline V CDR1 and CDR2: SGHDT, YYEEEE. J lost 0 bases, V lost 1 base, and 13 bases had no gene match. CDR3 amino acids: CASSLFQYSWTSGSYEQYF. CDR3 nucleotide sequence: TGTGCCAGCAGCTTGTTTCAGTACTCGTGGACTAGCGGCTCCTACGAGCAGTACTTC.

CDR3 region: CAISVRDRAVGYTF. For the CDR3, the DNA is TGTGCCATCAGTGTCCGGGACAGGGCTGTTGGCTACACCTTC. This chain joins TRBV10-3 and TRBJ1-2; 9 bases line up with TRBD1. Trimming cost V 4 bases and J 7 bases; bases outside gene matches: 7. The germline V gene encodes CDR1 ENHRY and CDR2 SYGVKD. The CDR3 extends over 14 amino acids.

This clone was found once. As DNA, the CDR3 is TGTGCCAGCAGTTCGACTAGCCTCGAGATGGAGCAGTACTTC. Translated, it gives CASSSTSLEMEQYF. The chain employs TRBV2 and TRBJ2-7, with 7 positions matching TRBD2. The length of the CDR3 is 14 residues. V was pared by 5 bases and J by 7 bases, with 11 bases of the junction left unmatched. CDR1 and CDR2 from the germline V gene are SNHLY and FYNNEI.